This T cell receptor (beta chain) was retrieved from a study of blood T cell repertoires in COVID-19. Generated by immunoSEQ multiplex PCR, the TCRdb table keeps only in-frame clones and is missing some. Among more than 400,000 clones listed, roughly 87% were seen once. Germline lookup yields CDR1 SGHTA and CDR2 FQGNSA. This CDR3 contains 15 residues. V was clipped by 5 bases and J by 4 bases, with 17 bases between them. Two negative PCRs, clearance, or symptom resolution were required of recovered Cohort 3 donors. The sequencing input was PBMCs or T cells enriched from blood (not recorded which). The gene calls are TRBV7-2 and TRBJ1-1; possibly TRBD1 for D (6 bases). This receptor was obtained from a man between 18 and 35 years old who had recovered from COVID-19. CDR3 coding DNA: TGTGCCAGCAGCCCGACACGAACAGGGCGCACTGAAGCTTTCTTT. It specifies CASSPTRTGRTEAFF. Looking up the rest from reference TRBV7-2 and TRBJ1-1 gives the full variable domain: GAGVSQSPSNKVTEKGKDVELRCDPISGHTALYWYRQSLGQGLEFLIYFQGNSAPDKSGLPSDRFSAERTGGSVSTLTIQRTQQEDSAVYLCASSPTRTGRTEAFFGQGTRLTVV.